This TCR beta chain was recovered during a study of monozygotic twins with inflammatory bowel disease. Regarding the study as a whole: Clonotypes shared with others were fewer in IBD patients than in healthy twins, especially with disease activity. Patients with IBD had less TCRbeta diversity (inverse Simpson) than their healthy co-twins.

For each CDR3 protein, TCRdb gives one entry from its re-call of the 5' RACE reads, without DNA. Its table lists more than 300,000 distinct CDR3 sequences. Turning to this clonotype: The antigen is unknown.

The germline V gene has CDR1 DFQATT and CDR2 SNEGSKA (reference sequence). The CDR3 sequence is 13 residues long. This receptor was taken from a human donor with ulcerative colitis or Crohn's disease, or a healthy co-twin of an affected twin (not recorded which). Source material: blood. The chain is built from TRBV20-1 and TRBJ2-4; TCRdb's assignment of TRBD1 cannot be checked, as there is no DNA. CDR3 amino acids: CSAQDRAKNIQYF.